A single sample gave rise to the 21 T cell receptor beta chains below, sequenced in a study of shared clonotypes between healthy human individuals. Generated by immunoSEQ multiplex PCR, the TCRdb table keeps only in-frame clones and is missing some. The table includes over a million clones, roughly 75% detected once. The sequencing sample was made of memory CD4+ T cells sorted from blood. The subset here: CD45RA-negative fraction. The receptors shown here come from a man aged 18 to 35 in good health.

The chain carries TRBV5-1 and TRBJ1-2; tentatively, D is TRBD1 (5 bases). Germline lookup yields CDR1 SGHRS and CDR2 YFSETQ. The CDR3 sequence is 13 residues long. Trimming stripped 5 bases from V and 7 bases from J, with 15 bases between. Written as DNA, the CDR3 is TGCGCCAGCAGGCCCCCAGGGATTCCTGGCTACACCTTC. It specifies CASRPPGIPGYTF.

This clone occurred once. The J gene is TRBJ1-2, the V gene TRBV10-3; a weak D match, TRBD1 (6 bases). Germline CDR1 and CDR2: ENHRY and SYGVKD. The V end lost 0 bases, the J end lost 8 bases, and 16 bases lay between the germline ends. The CDR3 has 15 amino acids. This chain's CDR3 is CAISESNREGKGYTF. For the CDR3, the DNA is TGTGCCATCAGTGAGTCGAACAGGGAGGGAAAAGGCTACACCTTC.

This chain joins TRBV6-1 and TRBJ2-7, with D perhaps TRBD1 (5 bases). Trimming removed 6 bases at V and 3 bases at J, with 15 bases between. The germline CDR1 and CDR2 sequences are MNHNS and SASEGT. The CDR3 has 14 residues. Here the CDR3 DNA reads TGTGCCAGCAGCCCTCAGACAGAGTTCTACGAGCAGTACTTC. It encodes CASSPQTEFYEQYF.

This clone was recorded a few times. V is TRBV7-2 and J is TRBJ2-1; 12 positions match TRBD1. This CDR3 spans 16 amino acids. The germline gives CDR1 SGHTA, CDR2 FQGNSA. The ends lost 0 bases at V and 8 bases at J; junction bases unmatched: 5. Here the CDR3 reads CASSLAGTGGLHEQFF. The CDR3 DNA sequence: TGTGCCAGCAGCTTAGCCGGGACAGGGGGCTTACATGAGCAGTTCTTC.

Points on this clone: The sample contains more than one DNA sequence encoding this CDR3. CDR3 bases: TGCGCCAGCAGCCCCGGAGGGTCATCTGGAGATACGCAGTATTTT. This translates into CASSPGGSSGDTQYF. The chain links TRBV5-1 to TRBJ2-3; a weak D match, TRBD2 (6 bases). Germline V gene data show CDR1 as SGHRS and CDR2 as YFSETQ. V was shortened by 4 bases and J by 5 bases, with 17 bases between the two germline ends. This CDR3 is 15 amino acids long.

The V call is TRBV11-3, the J call TRBJ2-1, with TRBD2 identical over 11 bases. J was trimmed by 2 bases and V by 2 bases; bases with no gene match: 5. This CDR3 spans 17 amino acids. Germline CDR1 and CDR2: SGHNT and YENEEA. CDR3 coding DNA: TGTGCCAGCAGCTTAAGTTTGGGACTAGCGGCCTACAATGAGCAGTTCTTC. Residues: CASSLSLGLAAYNEQFF.

The genes are TRBV18 and TRBJ1-4; D might be TRBD1 (5 bases). CDR3 length equals 15 residues. Trimming stripped 3 bases from V and 6 bases from J, with 14 bases between. Germline lookup yields CDR1 KGHSH and CDR2 LQKENI. CDR3 region: CASSPTVLRDEKLFF. In DNA form, the CDR3 reads TGTGCCAGCTCACCGACAGTGCTTAGAGATGAAAAACTGTTTTTT.

The chain is built from TRBV2 and TRBJ2-7, with 7 bases fitting TRBD2. V lost 3 bases and J lost 6; bases outside the gene matches: 8. Per the germline V gene, CDR1 is SNHLY and CDR2 is FYNNEI. The CDR3 covers 14 residues. The CDR3 coding sequence is TGTGCCAGCAGTGACGGGGGAGGGTCCCGCGAGCAGTACTTC. Amino acid sequence: CASSDGGGSREQYF.

The chain employs TRBV5-1 and TRBJ2-4, with D perhaps TRBD2 (5 bases). Trimming took 0 bases from V and 1 from J, leaving 11 bases between them. From germline, CDR1 is SGHRS and CDR2 YFSETQ. There are 16 residues in the CDR3. The CDR3 DNA follows: TGCGCCAGCAGCTTGGAGCCTAGAGGGGCCAAAAACATTCAGTACTTC. This encodes CASSLEPRGAKNIQYF. Drawing the rest from reference TRBV5-1 and TRBJ2-4, the complete variable domain is KAGVTQTPRYLIKTRGQQVTLSCSPISGHRSVSWYQQTPGQGLQFLFEYFSETQRNKGNFPGRFSGRQFSNSRSEMNVSTLELGDSALYLCASSLEPRGAKNIQYFGAGTRLSVL.

This sequence joins TRBV9 and TRBJ1-2; no clear D. CDR1 SGDLS and CDR2 YYNGEE come from the germline V gene. The CDR3 spans 13 residues. The ends were cut back, 2 bases at V and 1 base at J, with 6 bases in the middle. Here the CDR3 reads CASSVSGNYGYTF. Written as DNA, the CDR3 is TGTGCCAGCAGCGTGTCGGGTAACTATGGCTACACCTTC.

This chain links TRBV4-2 with TRBJ2-7, with D possibly being TRBD1 or TRBD2 (5 bases each). The CDR3 runs 14 residues. CDR1 is LGHNA and CDR2 is YNFKEQ in the germline V gene. Trimming shortened V by 4 bases and J by 3 bases, and 13 bases separated the two germline ends. The CDR3 DNA sequence: TGTGCCAGCAGCCGGAAGGGACGGAGCTACGAGCAGTACTTC. It yields the protein CASSRKGRSYEQYF.

Note on this clone: The sample holds other DNA sequences that translate to the same CDR3. The chain combines TRBV18 with TRBJ1-2; D gene unclear. This CDR3 is built from 13 residues. CDR1 KGHSH and CDR2 LQKENI come from the germline V gene. V shed 2 bases and J shed 3 bases, with 7 bases lying between them. The CDR3 bases are TGTGCCAGCTCACCAGGGTCAGACTATGGCTACACCTTC. This encodes CASSPGSDYGYTF.

Worth noting for this clone: With a far larger clone one base away, a read error is the likely cause. The identical CDR3 is also encoded by other nucleotide sequences in the sample. This chain uses TRBV5-1 with TRBJ2-3; D not certain. The CDR3 runs 14 residues. Germline V gene data show CDR1 as SGHRS and CDR2 as YFSETQ. V dropped 0 bases and J dropped 3 bases, with 8 bases sitting between them. DNA for the CDR3: TGCGCCAGCAGCTTGGGTGGGAAGACAGATACGCAGTATTTT. It translates to CASSLGGKTDTQYF.

The chain uses TRBV15 and TRBJ1-4, with D unresolved. Trimming removed 0 bases at V and 3 bases at J, with 5 bases between. The CDR3 sequence is 14 residues long. Per the germline V gene, CDR1 is LNHNV and CDR2 is YYDKDF (reference sequence). The CDR3 loop is CATSRDLSNEKLFF. The CDR3 DNA sequence: TGTGCCACCAGCAGAGACCTGTCTAATGAAAAACTGTTTTTT.

In DNA, the CDR3 is TGTGCCAGCAGTTTAGGCAGGGGGAGAATAGCTTTCTTT. Its protein product is CASSLGRGRIAFF. V gene TRBV28 combines with J gene TRBJ1-1; 7 bases line up with TRBD1. CDR1 and CDR2 from the germline V gene are MDHEN and SYDVKM. The CDR3 consists of 13 residues. The V gene end was trimmed by 2 bases and the J gene end by 10 bases; junction bases not matched to a gene: 7.

Comments on this clone: This is likely an artifact of a read error, given a far larger clone one base away. Other DNA sequences in this sample translate to the same CDR3. The V and J genes are TRBV5-1 and TRBJ1-2, with 8 positions matching TRBD1. After removal of 0 bases from V and 4 bases from J, the junction contained 2 bases not matched to a gene. Germline lookup yields CDR1 SGHRS and CDR2 YFSETQ. The CDR3 spans 14 residues. CDR3 region: CASSLGQGIYGYTF. The CDR3 coding sequence is TGCGCCAGCAGCTTGGGACAGGGGATCTATGGCTACACCTTC.

This clone was recorded a few times. The rearrangement joins TRBV13 to TRBJ1-3; D call uncertain. This CDR3 has 14 residues. The V end was cut by 2 bases, the J end by 2 bases, with 7 bases between. Germline loops: CDR1 PRHDT, CDR2 FYEKMQ (reference sequence). The CDR3, as DNA: TGTGCCAGCAGCTTAAAAGGGACTGGAAACACCATATATTTT. Amino acid sequence: CASSLKGTGNTIYF.

V gene TRBV10-1 combines with J gene TRBJ2-7; TRBD2 aligns across 9 bases. The CDR3 consists of 13 residues. With 5 bases clipped from V and 1 base from J, the junction kept 0 bases outside the gene matches. Germline V lookup: CDR1 WNHNN, CDR2 SYGVQD (reference sequence). The CDR3 nucleotides read TGCGCCAGCAGTACTAGCGGGTCCTACGAGCAGTACTTC. This translates into CASSTSGSYEQYF.

V and J are TRBV5-1 and TRBJ2-3, with a possible D match to TRBD1 (5 bases). Germline CDR1 SGHRS, CDR2 YFSETQ. Trimming took 1 base from V and 0 from J, leaving 9 bases between them. This CDR3 comprises 15 residues. The CDR3 protein is CASSLTGKSTDTQYF. CDR3 coding DNA: TGCGCCAGCAGCTTGACAGGAAAGAGCACAGATACGCAGTATTTT.

The genes are TRBV6-1 and TRBJ1-4; possible D gene TRBD1, 5 bases. This CDR3 has 13 amino acids. Trimming took 5 bases from V and 8 from J, leaving 12 bases between them. CDR1 and CDR2 (germline): MNHNS, SASEGT. This CDR3 reads CASSTRGTEKLFF. The CDR3, as DNA: TGTGCCAGCAGTACAAGAGGGACGGAAAAACTGTTTTTT.

The chain is built from TRBV6-5 and TRBJ1-2, with 7 nucleotides matching TRBD1. CDR1 and CDR2 (germline): MNHEY, SVGAGI. The CDR3 extends over 13 amino acids. V lost 6 bases and J lost 5; bases outside the gene matches: 6. CDR3 DNA sequence: TGTGCCAGCAGCCAGACAGGGAGTTATGGCTACACCTTC. It yields the protein CASSQTGSYGYTF.